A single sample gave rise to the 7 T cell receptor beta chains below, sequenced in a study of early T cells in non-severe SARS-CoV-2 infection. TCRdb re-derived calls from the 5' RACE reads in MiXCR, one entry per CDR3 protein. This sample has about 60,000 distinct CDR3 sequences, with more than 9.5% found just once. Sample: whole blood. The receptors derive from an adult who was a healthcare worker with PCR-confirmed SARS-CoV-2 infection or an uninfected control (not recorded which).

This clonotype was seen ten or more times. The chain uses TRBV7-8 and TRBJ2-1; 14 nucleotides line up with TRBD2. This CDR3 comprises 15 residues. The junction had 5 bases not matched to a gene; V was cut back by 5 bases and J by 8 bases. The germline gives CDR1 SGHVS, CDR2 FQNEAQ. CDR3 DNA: TGTGCCAGCAGCACGACTAGCGGGGGGGCAGATGAGCAGTTCTTC. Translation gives CASSTTSGGADEQFF. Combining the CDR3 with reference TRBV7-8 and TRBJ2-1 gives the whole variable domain GAGVSQSPRYKVAKRGQDVALRCDPISGHVSLFWYQQALGQGPEFLTYFQNEAQLDKSGLPSDRFFAERPEGSVSTLKIQRTQQEDSAVYLCASSTTSGGADEQFFGPGTRLTVL.

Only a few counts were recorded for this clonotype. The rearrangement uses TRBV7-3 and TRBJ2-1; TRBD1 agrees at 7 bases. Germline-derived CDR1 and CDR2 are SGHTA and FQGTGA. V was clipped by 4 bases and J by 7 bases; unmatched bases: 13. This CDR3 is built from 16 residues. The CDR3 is CASSSAGTVYPNEQFF. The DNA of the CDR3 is TGTGCCAGCAGCTCCGCCGGGACAGTCTATCCAAATGAGCAGTTCTTC.

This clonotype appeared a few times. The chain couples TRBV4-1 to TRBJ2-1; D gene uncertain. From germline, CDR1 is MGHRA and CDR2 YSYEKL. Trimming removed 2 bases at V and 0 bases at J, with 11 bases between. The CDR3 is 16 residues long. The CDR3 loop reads CASSQTYQSSYNEQFF. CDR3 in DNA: TGCGCCAGCAGCCAAACTTACCAGAGCTCCTACAATGAGCAGTTCTTC.

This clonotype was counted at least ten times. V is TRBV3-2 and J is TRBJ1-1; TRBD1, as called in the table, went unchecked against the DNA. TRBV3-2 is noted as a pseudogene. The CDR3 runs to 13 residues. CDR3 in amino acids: CASSQGAVRGAFF. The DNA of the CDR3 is TGTGCCAGCAGCCAGGGGGCCGTCCGTGGAGCTTTCTTT.

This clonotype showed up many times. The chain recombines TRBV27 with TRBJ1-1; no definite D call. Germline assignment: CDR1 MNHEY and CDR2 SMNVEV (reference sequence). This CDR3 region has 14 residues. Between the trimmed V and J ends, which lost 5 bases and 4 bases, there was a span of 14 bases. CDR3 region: CASSPLFRSTEAFF. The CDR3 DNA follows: TGTGCCAGCAGTCCACTATTCAGGAGCACTGAAGCTTTCTTT.

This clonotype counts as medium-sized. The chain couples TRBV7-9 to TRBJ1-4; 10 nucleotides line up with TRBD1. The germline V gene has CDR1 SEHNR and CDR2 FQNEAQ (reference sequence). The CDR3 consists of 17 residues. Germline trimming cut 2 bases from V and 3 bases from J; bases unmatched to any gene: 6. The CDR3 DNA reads TGTGCCAGCAGCTTACGGGACAGGGGAAGGTCTAATGAAAAACTGTTTTTT. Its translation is CASSLRDRGRSNEKLFF.

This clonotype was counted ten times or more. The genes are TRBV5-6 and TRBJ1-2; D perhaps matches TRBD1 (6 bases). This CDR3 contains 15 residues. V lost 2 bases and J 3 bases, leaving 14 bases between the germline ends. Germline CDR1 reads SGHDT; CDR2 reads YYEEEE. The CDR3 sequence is CASSFLTGLDYGYTF. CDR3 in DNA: TGTGCCAGCAGCTTTCTTACAGGGCTAGACTATGGCTACACCTTC.